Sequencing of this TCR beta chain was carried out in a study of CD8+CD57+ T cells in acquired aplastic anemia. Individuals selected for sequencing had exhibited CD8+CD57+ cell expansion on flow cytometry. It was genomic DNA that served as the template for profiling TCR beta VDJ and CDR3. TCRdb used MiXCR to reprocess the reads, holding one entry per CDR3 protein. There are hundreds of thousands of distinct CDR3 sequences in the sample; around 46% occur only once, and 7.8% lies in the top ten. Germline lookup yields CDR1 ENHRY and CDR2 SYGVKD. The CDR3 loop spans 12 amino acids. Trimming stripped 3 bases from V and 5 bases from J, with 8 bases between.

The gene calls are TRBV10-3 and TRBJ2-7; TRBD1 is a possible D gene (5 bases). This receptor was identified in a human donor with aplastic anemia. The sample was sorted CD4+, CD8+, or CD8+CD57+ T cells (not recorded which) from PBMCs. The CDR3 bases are TGTGCCATCAGTGACAGGGCCCACGAGCAGTACTTC. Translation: CAISDRAHEQYF.